The following is a T cell receptor (beta chain) sequence with its context. The antigen is not known. J was trimmed by 0 bases and V by 6 bases; bases with no gene match: 6. The CDR3 contains 15 residues. The germline CDR1 and CDR2 sequences are ENHRY and SYGVKD. Generated by immunoSEQ multiplex PCR, the TCRdb table keeps only in-frame clones and is missing some. In the table there are fewer than 85,000 clones, nearly 85% of which are singletons. Blood sampling was done at baseline, cycle 4 day 1, and cycle 7 day 1. These data are taken from a study of OX40 agonist ivuxolimab in advanced cancers. Study overall: There were three patients with partial responses, one having hepatocellular carcinoma and two cutaneous melanoma.

Findings of the study overall: At 0.1 to 3.0 mg/kg and by week 6, CD4+ and CD8+ T cells in the blood had expanded clonally. CD8+ T cells (on average) carried more expanded clones than CD4+ T cells.

The sequenced sample was CD4+ or CD8+ T cells sorted from blood, obtained in a trial of the OX40 agonist ivuxolimab. This clonotype was sampled from an adult with an advanced solid tumor such as melanoma, head and neck, liver or kidney cancer. This chain joins TRBV10-3 and TRBJ1-1, with 8 bases lining up with TRBD1. The DNA for the CDR3 is TGTGCCATCAGGGGACAGGAACAGATGAACACTGAAGCTTTCTTT. Its protein product is CAIRGQEQMNTEAFF.